These T cell receptor beta chains were read from a single sample in a study of blood T cell repertoires in COVID-19. Generated by immunoSEQ multiplex PCR, the TCRdb table keeps only in-frame clones and is missing some. The sample consists of 200,000 or so clones, roughly 87% of them appearing once. The sequencing input was peripheral blood. These receptors all stem from a man aged 40-55 years with active or convalescent COVID-19. The CDR3 runs from the conserved cysteine through the conserved F or W.

v_call	j_call	cdr3_aa
TRBV28	TRBJ1-1	CASSSPGTGWEAFF
TRBV5-5	TRBJ1-1	CASSLAGANTEAFF
TRBV27	TRBJ1-5	CASSSGANQPQHF
TRBV10-3	TRBJ1-1	CATRRTGANTEAFF
TRBV27	TRBJ2-1	CASSPGTSGSNEQFF
TRBV2	TRBJ1-4	CASRDRETNEKLFF
TRBV5-1	TRBJ2-7	CASSLDVSSYEQYF
TRBV9	TRBJ2-3	CASSPTGGGRGDTQYF
TRBV18	TRBJ2-7	CASSPRGGEQYF
TRBV28	TRBJ1-2	CASSWGQGLNYGYTF
TRBV5-1	TRBJ2-7	CASRGQGVNEQYF
TRBV14	TRBJ2-1	CASSQVPTEQFF
TRBV15	TRBJ2-1	CATSRVGRDYNEQFF
TRBV10-3	TRBJ1-5	CAISDPGSPHNQPQHF
TRBV3-1/TRBV3-2	TRBJ1-3	CASSLGQASGNTIYF
TRBV9	TRBJ2-2	CASSPGTGGPGELFF
TRBV6-5	TRBJ2-7	CASREDRGRDEQYF
TRBV24-1	TRBJ2-3	CATSDLYRTDTQYF